This TCR beta chain was recovered during a study of T cell clonality in common variable immunodeficiency. Study-level findings and limits: Patient heterogeneity in the CVID cohort limited correlations between repertoire features and clinical complications. Compared with controls, CVID subjects had fewer shared TCRbeta clones. Fewer deletions and N-nucleotide insertions were reportedly seen in common variable immunodeficiency TCR beta sequences. Authors noted CVID clonality's cause needs subpopulation repertoire sequencing.

This CDR3 contains 17 residues. Germline V gene data show CDR1 as LNHDA and CDR2 as SQIVND (reference sequence). J gave up 4 bases and V 7 bases, and 9 bases lay outside the gene matches. This clone appeared a few times. Its antigen is unidentified. Coverage ceases 3 residues before the CDR3 finishes, and the germline J gene fills in the end. Assay used: immunoSEQ multiplex PCR; TCRdb lists only in-frame clones, some missing. Observed are 30,000 to 35,000 clones, no singletons, with the top ten taking about 26%. Sequenced material: peripheral blood mononuclear cells. The clonotype was recovered from a human donor with common variable immunodeficiency. This sequence joins TRBV19 and TRBJ2-1; TRBD2 matches 14 bases. CDR3 loop: CASTGLAGEGVYNEQFF. The DNA read from the CDR3 is TGTGCCAGTACGGGACTAGCGGGAGAGGGGGTGTACAATGAG.